The rows below give T cell receptor beta chains drawn from one sample of a study of blood T cell repertoires in COVID-19. Assay: immunoSEQ multiplex PCR; the TCRdb copy retains only in-frame clones and omits some. The table includes a few hundred thousand clones, approximately 88% detected once. The sample taken for sequencing was peripheral blood. The receptors originated from a woman younger than 45 who had recovered from COVID-19. The CDR3 runs from the conserved cysteine through the conserved F or W. Fields, in order: J gene, clone size, D gene, V gene, CDR3 protein, CDR3 DNA. D genes are given only for firm matches. Not all rows give a size; the values are once, few, many and, for expanded clones, a class.

TRBJ1-2 NA NA TRBV4-3 CASSQGAGVNYGYTF TGCGCCAGCAGCCAAGGCGCGGGGGTTAACTATGGCTACACCTTC
TRBJ1-5 NA NA TRBV15 CATSRDWSQPQHF TGTGCCACCAGCAGAGATTGGAGTCAGCCCCAGCATTTT
TRBJ2-2 NA NA TRBV19 CASSFRLLSNTGELFF TGTGCCAGTAGTTTCCGGCTACTATCGAACACCGGGGAGCTGTTTTTT
TRBJ1-4 once NA TRBV7-8 CASSSFNEKLFF TGTGCCAGCAGCTCCTTTAATGAAAAACTGTTTTTT
TRBJ1-4 NA NA TRBV6-6 CASSFTTVGRAEKLFF TGTGCCAGCAGTTTTACCACAGTGGGGAGGGCTGAAAAACTGTTTTTT
TRBJ2-3 NA TRBD2 TRBV6-6 CASRTGLAFTDTQYF TGTGCCAGCAGAACGGGACTAGCGTTCACAGATACGCAGTATTTT
TRBJ1-5 NA NA TRBV2 CASSGGNHQPQHF TGTGCCAGCAGTGGAGGGAATCATCAGCCCCAGCATTTT
TRBJ1-3 NA TRBD1 TRBV6-1 CASSDLQGGGNTIYF TGTGCCAGCAGTGACCTACAGGGGGGAGGAAACACCATATATTTT
TRBJ2-2 NA NA TRBV11-3 CASSLAQGAGELFF TGTGCCAGCAGCTTAGCACAGGGAGCCGGGGAGCTGTTTTTT
TRBJ1-2 few NA TRBV4-1 CASSQDKGRNYGYTF TGCGCCAGCAGCCAAGATAAAGGCAGGAACTATGGCTACACCTTC
TRBJ1-1 NA TRBD1 TRBV19 CASQYRGNTEAFF TGTGCCAGTCAATACAGGGGGAACACTGAAGCTTTCTTT
TRBJ2-1 NA NA TRBV9 CASSADGVGDYNEQFF TGTGCCAGCAGCGCAGACGGGGTCGGCGACTACAATGAGCAGTTCTTC
TRBJ2-7 NA TRBD1 TRBV11-2 CASSSRTGHYEQYF TGTGCCAGCAGCTCTAGGACAGGGCACTACGAGCAGTACTTC
TRBJ1-5 NA NA TRBV13 CASSLYGQPQHF TGTGCCAGCAGCTTGTACGGTCAGCCCCAGCATTTT
TRBJ1-6 NA NA TRBV27 CASKSWALNSPLHF TGTGCCAGCAAGTCGTGGGCGTTGAATTCACCCCTCCACTTT
TRBJ2-5 NA TRBD1 TRBV3-1/TRBV3-2 CASSQDFDRVRETQYF TGTGCCAGCAGCCAAGATTTCGACAGGGTCAGAGAGACCCAGTACTTC
TRBJ2-1 NA TRBD2 TRBV6-2/TRBV6-3 CASSSGTSRFF TGTGCCAGCAGTTCCGGGACTAGTCGGTTCTTC
TRBJ1-2 NA NA TRBV24-1 CATSVRGGRNGYTF TGTGCCACCAGTGTTAGGGGGGGGAGAAATGGCTACACCTTC
TRBJ1-3 NA NA TRBV7-6 CASSLLYSGNTIYF TGTGCCAGCAGCTTACTTTACTCTGGAAACACCATATATTTT
TRBJ1-3 NA NA TRBV7-9 CASSLGILKVGSSGNTIYF TGTGCCAGCAGCTTAGGTATTCTTAAAGTTGGTAGCTCTGGAAACACCATATATTTT
TRBJ1-2 NA TRBD1 TRBV29-1 CSVEDGGQDFYGYTF TGCAGCGTTGAAGATGGAGGACAGGACTTCTATGGCTACACCTTC
TRBJ1-3 few NA TRBV3-1/TRBV3-2 CASSQYKGDSGNTIYF TGTGCCAGCAGCCAATATAAGGGGGACTCTGGAAACACCATATATTTT
TRBJ1-5 NA NA TRBV15 CATTAGSNQPQHF TGTGCCACCACCGCAGGTAGCAATCAGCCCCAGCATTTT
TRBJ2-7 NA TRBD2 TRBV5-1 CASSPFPGRVYEQYF TGCGCCAGCAGCCCCTTTCCGGGGAGGGTGTACGAGCAGTACTTC
TRBJ2-3 once TRBD2 TRBV9 CASSAGGSTDTQYF TGTGCCAGCAGCGCCGGGGGGAGCACAGATACGCAGTATTTT
TRBJ1-3 NA NA TRBV30 CAWTDGGENTIYF TGTGCCTGGACTGACGGGGGGGAAAACACCATATATTTT
TRBJ2-3 NA TRBD2 TRBV11-2 CASSPRLAGKNTQYF TGTGCCAGCAGCCCAAGACTAGCGGGAAAGAATACGCAGTATTTT
TRBJ1-1 NA TRBD1 TRBV7-2 CASSRDRSSPEAFF TGTGCCAGCAGTAGGGACAGGAGCTCACCTGAAGCTTTCTTT
TRBJ1-1 NA TRBD1 TRBV4-3 CASSQRDRGTTEAFF TGCGCCAGCAGCCAGCGGGACAGGGGGACCACTGAAGCTTTCTTT
TRBJ1-1 NA NA TRBV6-5 CASKETNTEAFF TGTGCCAGCAAAGAGACAAACACTGAAGCTTTCTTT
TRBJ1-5 NA NA TRBV6-5 CASRSSWGGYQPQHF TGTGCCAGCAGATCCTCTTGGGGGGGTTATCAGCCCCAGCATTTT
TRBJ1-3 NA NA TRBV5-1 CASSLDDRPGNTIYF TGCGCCAGCAGCTTGGATGACAGGCCTGGAAACACCATATATTTT
TRBJ2-1 NA TRBD1 TRBV4-3 CASSQEVGTGGEQFF TGCGCCAGCAGCCAAGAAGTGGGGACAGGCGGTGAGCAGTTCTTC
TRBJ2-6 NA NA TRBV13 CASSFYSLGANVLTF TGTGCCAGCAGCTTTTATAGTCTTGGGGCCAACGTCCTGACTTTC
TRBJ1-2 once TRBD1 TRBV5-1 CASSLGQGVMNYGYTF TGCGCCAGCAGCTTGGGTCAGGGGGTCATGAACTATGGCTACACCTTC
TRBJ2-4 once TRBD2 TRBV6-4 CASPSGGPGLAKNIQYF TGTGCCAGCCCTAGCGGGGGCCCAGGACTAGCCAAAAACATTCAGTACTTC
TRBJ1-5 NA TRBD1 TRBV25-1 CASSESGQSNQPQHF TGTGCCAGCAGTGAATCGGGACAGAGCAATCAGCCCCAGCATTTT
TRBJ2-3 NA NA TRBV2 CASRQDRGTDTQYF TGTGCCAGCAGGCAGGACAGAGGCACAGATACGCAGTATTTT
TRBJ1-1 NA TRBD1 TRBV3-1/TRBV3-2 CASSQVTGLMNTEAFF TGTGCCAGCAGCCAAGTGACAGGGCTAATGAACACTGAAGCTTTCTTT
TRBJ1-3 NA NA TRBV7-2 CASSSRVFLESGNTIYF TGTGCCAGCAGCTCCAGGGTTTTCCTCGAATCTGGAAACACCATATATTTT
TRBJ1-4 NA NA TRBV5-4 CASSPGGGQTHQKLFF TGTGCCAGCAGCCCGGGTGGAGGACAGACCCATCAAAAACTGTTTTTT
TRBJ2-2 NA TRBD1 TRBV7-3 CASSLGGQGNTGELFF TGTGCCAGCAGCCTGGGGGGACAGGGGAACACCGGGGAGCTGTTTTTT
TRBJ2-2 NA NA TRBV18 CASSPLRGGELFF TGTGCCAGCTCACCACTGAGAGGCGGGGAGCTGTTTTTT
TRBJ1-2 NA NA TRBV7-2 CASSLVQVYGYTF TGTGCCAGCAGCTTGGTACAGGTCTATGGCTACACCTTC
TRBJ1-6 NA TRBD1 TRBV28 CATTTGSVAPLHF TGTGCGACGACGACAGGGTCAGTCGCACCCCTCCACTTT
TRBJ1-2 NA NA TRBV7-2 CASSLAGGHDYGYTF TGTGCCAGCAGCTTAGCGGGGGGGCACGACTATGGCTACACCTTC
TRBJ1-5 NA NA TRBV12-3/TRBV12-4 CASSFRGDQPQHF TGTGCCAGCAGTTTTAGAGGAGATCAGCCCCAGCATTTT
TRBJ1-2 NA NA TRBV19 CASSTPAGAYGYTF TGTGCCAGTAGTACCCCGGCAGGGGCCTATGGCTACACCTTC
TRBJ2-2 NA TRBD1 TRBV6-5 CASRRVQGAGGELFF TGTGCCAGCAGGCGGGTACAGGGGGCTGGCGGGGAGCTGTTTTTT
TRBJ2-7 once TRBD1 TRBV13 CASSPRTGGYEQYF TGTGCCAGCAGCCCCAGGACAGGGGGGTACGAGCAGTACTTC
TRBJ2-5 NA NA TRBV6-2/TRBV6-3 CASSVLAKLQETQYF TGTGCCAGCAGTGTACTAGCAAAACTCCAAGAGACCCAGTACTTC
TRBJ1-4 NA NA TRBV28 CASSPGVGEKLFF TGTGCCAGCAGTCCCGGGGTGGGTGAAAAACTGTTTTTT
TRBJ2-7 NA TRBD1 TRBV5-1 CASSLVRTGLTYEQYF TGCGCCAGCAGCTTGGTTAGGACAGGGTTGACCTACGAGCAGTACTTC
TRBJ1-5 NA TRBD1 TRBV19 CASRPPGQRGQPQHF TGTGCCAGTCGTCCACCGGGACAGAGGGGTCAGCCCCAGCATTTT
TRBJ1-4 NA TRBD1 TRBV18 CASSRDVGTVPEKLFF TGTGCCAGCTCACGGGACGTGGGGACAGTTCCTGAAAAACTGTTTTTT
TRBJ2-7 NA NA TRBV24-1 CATSDWARAVWRYEQYF TGTGCCACCAGTGATTGGGCCAGGGCTGTTTGGCGGTACGAGCAGTACTTC
TRBJ2-7 NA NA TRBV6-5 CASRQTGSYEQYF TGTGCCAGCAGGCAGACAGGCTCCTACGAGCAGTACTTC
TRBJ2-7 NA TRBD1 TRBV7-8 CASSPGSPLDRVRHEQYF TGTGCCAGCAGCCCCGGTAGTCCCCTAGACAGGGTCCGCCACGAGCAGTACTTC
TRBJ1-6 NA NA TRBV5-1 CASSLESGVNSPLHF TGCGCCAGCAGCTTGGAGTCGGGGGTAAATTCACCCCTCCACTTT